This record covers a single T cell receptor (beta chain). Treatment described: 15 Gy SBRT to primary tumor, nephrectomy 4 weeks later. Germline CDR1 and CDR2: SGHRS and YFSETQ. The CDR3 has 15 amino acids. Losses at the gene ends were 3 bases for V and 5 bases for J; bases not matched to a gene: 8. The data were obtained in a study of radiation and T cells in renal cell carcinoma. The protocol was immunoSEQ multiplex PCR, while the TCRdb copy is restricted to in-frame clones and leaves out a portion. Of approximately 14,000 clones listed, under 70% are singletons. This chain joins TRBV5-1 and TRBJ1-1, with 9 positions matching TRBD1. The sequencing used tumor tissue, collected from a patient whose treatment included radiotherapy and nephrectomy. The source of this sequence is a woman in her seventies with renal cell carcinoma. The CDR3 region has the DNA TGCGCCAGCAGCTCCCGACAGGGGGGTAATACTGAAGCTTTCTTT. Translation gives CASSSRQGGNTEAFF. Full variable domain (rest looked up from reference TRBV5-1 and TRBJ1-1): KAGVTQTPRYLIKTRGQQVTLSCSPISGHRSVSWYQQTPGQGLQFLFEYFSETQRNKGNFPGRFSGRQFSNSRSEMNVSTLELGDSALYLCASSSRQGGNTEAFFGQGTRLTVV.